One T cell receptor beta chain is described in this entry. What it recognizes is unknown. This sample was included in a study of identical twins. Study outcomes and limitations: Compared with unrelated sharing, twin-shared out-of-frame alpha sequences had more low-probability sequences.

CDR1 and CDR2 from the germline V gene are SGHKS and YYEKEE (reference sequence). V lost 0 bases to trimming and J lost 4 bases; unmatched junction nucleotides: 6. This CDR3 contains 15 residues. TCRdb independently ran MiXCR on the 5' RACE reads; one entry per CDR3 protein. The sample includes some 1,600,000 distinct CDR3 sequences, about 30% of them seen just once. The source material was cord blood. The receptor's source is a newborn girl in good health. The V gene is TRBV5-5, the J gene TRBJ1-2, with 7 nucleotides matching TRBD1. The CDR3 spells CASSLGQGKGYGYTF. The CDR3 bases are TGTGCCAGCAGCTTGGGACAGGGAAAAGGCTATGGCTACACCTTC.